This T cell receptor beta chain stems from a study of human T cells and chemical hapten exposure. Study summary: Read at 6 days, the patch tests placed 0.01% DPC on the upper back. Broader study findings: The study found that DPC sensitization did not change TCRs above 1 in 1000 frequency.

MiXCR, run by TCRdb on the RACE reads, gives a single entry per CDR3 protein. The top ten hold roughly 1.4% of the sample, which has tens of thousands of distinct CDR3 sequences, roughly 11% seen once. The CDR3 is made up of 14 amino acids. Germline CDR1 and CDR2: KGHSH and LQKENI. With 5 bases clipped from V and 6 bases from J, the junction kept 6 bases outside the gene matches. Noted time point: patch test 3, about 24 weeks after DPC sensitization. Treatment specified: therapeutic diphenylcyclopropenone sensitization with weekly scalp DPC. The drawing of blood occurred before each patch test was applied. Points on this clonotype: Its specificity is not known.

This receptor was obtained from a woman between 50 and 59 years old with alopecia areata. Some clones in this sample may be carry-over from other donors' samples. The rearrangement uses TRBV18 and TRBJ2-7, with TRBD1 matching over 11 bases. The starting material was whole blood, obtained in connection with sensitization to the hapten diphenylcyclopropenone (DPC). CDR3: CASSSGTGGSEQYF. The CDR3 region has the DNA TGTGCCAGCTCATCCGGGACAGGGGGGTCCGAGCAGTACTTC. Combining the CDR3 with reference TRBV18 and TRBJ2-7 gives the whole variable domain NAGVMQNPRHLVRRRGQEARLRCSPMKGHSHVYWYRQLPEEGLKFMVYLQKENIIDESGMPKERFSAEFPKEGPSILRIQQVVRGDSAAYFCASSSGTGGSEQYFGPGTRLTVT.